Listed below are T cell receptor beta chains from one sample, sequenced in a study of regulatory T cells in long-lasting Graves disease. TCRdb reanalysed the multiplex PCR reads using MiXCR and keeps one entry per CDR3 protein. In the table there are 350,000 to 450,000 distinct CDR3 sequences, over 15% of which are singletons. These records were also assigned to another study, of T cells in Graves' hyperthyroidism and ophthalmopathy.

This material consisted of peripheral blood mononuclear cells (PBMCs), taken at new diagnosis, from a patient treated with antithyroid drugs. These receptors originate from a middle-aged man with Graves disease. Each CDR3 is given with its conserved first and last residue. Each record gives: J gene, V gene, CDR3 protein.

J gene: TRBJ1-6; V gene: TRBV9; CDR3 protein: CASSVGQTGSPLHF
J gene: TRBJ2-1; V gene: TRBV14; CDR3 protein: CASSHKLAGRQFF
J gene: TRBJ1-4; V gene: TRBV5-5; CDR3 protein: CASSLVPLGTNEKLFF
J gene: TRBJ2-4; V gene: TRBV11-1; CDR3 protein: CASSLDTVAAQYF
J gene: TRBJ2-7; V gene: TRBV2; CDR3 protein: CASRGVGHEQYF
J gene: TRBJ2-3; V gene: TRBV24-1; CDR3 protein: CATSGSASTDTQYF
J gene: TRBJ1-5; V gene: TRBV18; CDR3 protein: CASSSRTGANQPQHF
J gene: TRBJ2-1; V gene: TRBV9; CDR3 protein: CASSEGGGSYNEQFF
J gene: TRBJ1-1; V gene: TRBV11-2; CDR3 protein: CASSSQPGQAAFF
J gene: TRBJ2-1; V gene: TRBV7-3; CDR3 protein: CASSLTRAVSYNEQFF
J gene: TRBJ2-6; V gene: TRBV9; CDR3 protein: CASSVGRGGAGANVLTF
J gene: TRBJ1-2; V gene: TRBV25-1; CDR3 protein: CASSESAQGQYGYTF
J gene: TRBJ1-1; V gene: TRBV7-9; CDR3 protein: CASSETGQGNTEAFF
J gene: TRBJ1-5; V gene: TRBV19; CDR3 protein: CASSIDRRGAQPQHF
J gene: TRBJ1-1; V gene: TRBV18; CDR3 protein: CASSMAAPEAFF
J gene: TRBJ1-2; V gene: TRBV11-2; CDR3 protein: CASSLDGSNYGYTF
J gene: TRBJ2-3; V gene: TRBV9; CDR3 protein: CASSLLGGLAETRTDTQYF
J gene: TRBJ1-3; V gene: TRBV20-1; CDR3 protein: CSAMGLGNTIYF